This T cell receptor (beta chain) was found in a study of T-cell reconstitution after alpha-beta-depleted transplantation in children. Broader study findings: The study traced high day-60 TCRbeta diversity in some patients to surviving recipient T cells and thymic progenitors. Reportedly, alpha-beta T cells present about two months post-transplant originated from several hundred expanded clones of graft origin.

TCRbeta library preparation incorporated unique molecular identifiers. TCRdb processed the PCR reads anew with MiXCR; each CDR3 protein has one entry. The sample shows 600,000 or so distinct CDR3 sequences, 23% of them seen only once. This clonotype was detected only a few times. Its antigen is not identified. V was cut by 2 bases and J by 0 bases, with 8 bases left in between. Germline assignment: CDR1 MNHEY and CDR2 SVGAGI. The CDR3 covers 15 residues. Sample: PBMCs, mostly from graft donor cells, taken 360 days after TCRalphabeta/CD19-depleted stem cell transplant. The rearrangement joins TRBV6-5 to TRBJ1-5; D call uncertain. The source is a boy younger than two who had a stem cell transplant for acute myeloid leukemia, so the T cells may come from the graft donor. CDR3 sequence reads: CASSYSRYSNQPQHF. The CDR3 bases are TGTGCCAGCAGTTACAGCCGGTATAGCAATCAGCCCCAGCATTTT.